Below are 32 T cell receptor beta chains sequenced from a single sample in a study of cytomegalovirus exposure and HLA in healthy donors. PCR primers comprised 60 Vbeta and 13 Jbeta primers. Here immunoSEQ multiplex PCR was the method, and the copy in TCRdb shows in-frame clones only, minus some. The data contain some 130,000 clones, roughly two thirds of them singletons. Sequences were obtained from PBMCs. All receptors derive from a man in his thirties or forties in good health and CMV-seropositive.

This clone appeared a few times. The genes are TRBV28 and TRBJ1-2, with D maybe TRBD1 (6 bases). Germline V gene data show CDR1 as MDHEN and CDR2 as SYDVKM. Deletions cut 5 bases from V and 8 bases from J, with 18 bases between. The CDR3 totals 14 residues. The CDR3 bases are TGTGCCAGCAGTCTGGGGGGGGCGGGTGGGGGCTACACCTTC. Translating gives CASSLGGAGGGYTF.

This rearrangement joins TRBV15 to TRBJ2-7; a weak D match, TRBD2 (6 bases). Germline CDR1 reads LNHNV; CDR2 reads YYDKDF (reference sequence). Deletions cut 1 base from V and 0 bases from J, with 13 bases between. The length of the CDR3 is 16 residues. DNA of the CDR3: TGTGCCACCAGCAGAGGTCCGGGAGTAAGCTCCTACGAGCAGTACTTC. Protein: CATSRGPGVSSYEQYF.

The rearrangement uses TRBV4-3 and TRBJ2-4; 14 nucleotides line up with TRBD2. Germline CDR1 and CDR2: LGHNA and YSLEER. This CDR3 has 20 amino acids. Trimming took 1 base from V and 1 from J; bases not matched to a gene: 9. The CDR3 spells CASSQVFGTSGRRAKNIQYF. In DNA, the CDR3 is TGCGCCAGCAGCCAAGTCTTCGGGACTAGCGGGAGAAGGGCCAAAAACATTCAGTACTTC.

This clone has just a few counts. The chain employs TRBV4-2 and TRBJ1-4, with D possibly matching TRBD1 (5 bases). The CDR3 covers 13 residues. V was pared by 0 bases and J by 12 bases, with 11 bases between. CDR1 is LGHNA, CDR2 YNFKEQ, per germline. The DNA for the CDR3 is TGTGCCAGCAGCCAAGATTTAATGACAGAACTGTTTTTT. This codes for CASSQDLMTELFF.

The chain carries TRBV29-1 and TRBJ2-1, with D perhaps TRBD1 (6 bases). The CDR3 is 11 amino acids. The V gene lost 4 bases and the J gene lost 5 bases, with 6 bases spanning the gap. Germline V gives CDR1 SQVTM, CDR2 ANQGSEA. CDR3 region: CSVAGDNEQFF. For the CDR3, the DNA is TGCAGCGTTGCAGGGGACAATGAGCAGTTCTTC.

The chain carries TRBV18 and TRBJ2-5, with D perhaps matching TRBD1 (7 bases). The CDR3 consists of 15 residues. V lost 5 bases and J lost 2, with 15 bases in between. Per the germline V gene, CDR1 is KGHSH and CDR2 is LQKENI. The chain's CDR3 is CASSSYQGGQETQYF. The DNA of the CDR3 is TGTGCCAGCTCATCATATCAGGGGGGACAAGAGACCCAGTACTTC. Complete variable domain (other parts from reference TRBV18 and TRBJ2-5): NAGVMQNPRHLVRRRGQEARLRCSPMKGHSHVYWYRQLPEEGLKFMVYLQKENIIDESGMPKERFSAEFPKEGPSILRIQQVVRGDSAAYFCASSSYQGGQETQYFGPGTRLLVL.

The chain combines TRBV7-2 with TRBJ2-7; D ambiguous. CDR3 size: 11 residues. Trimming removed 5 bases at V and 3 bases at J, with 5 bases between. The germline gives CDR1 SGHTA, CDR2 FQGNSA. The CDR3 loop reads CASSLYYEQYF. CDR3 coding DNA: TGTGCCAGCAGCCTATACTACGAGCAGTACTTC.

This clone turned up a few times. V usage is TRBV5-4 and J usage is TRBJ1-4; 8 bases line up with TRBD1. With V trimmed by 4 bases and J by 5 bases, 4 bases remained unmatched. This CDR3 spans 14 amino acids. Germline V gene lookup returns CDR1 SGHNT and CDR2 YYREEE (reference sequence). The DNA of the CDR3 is TGTGCCAGCAGCACAGGACAGGGCAATGAAAAACTGTTTTTT. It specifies CASSTGQGNEKLFF.

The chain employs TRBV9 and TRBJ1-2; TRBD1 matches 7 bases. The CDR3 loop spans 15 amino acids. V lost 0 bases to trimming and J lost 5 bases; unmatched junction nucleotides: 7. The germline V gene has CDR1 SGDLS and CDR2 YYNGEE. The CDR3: CASSVVGEGAYGYTF. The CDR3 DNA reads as TGTGCCAGCAGCGTAGTAGGCGAGGGGGCGTATGGCTACACCTTC. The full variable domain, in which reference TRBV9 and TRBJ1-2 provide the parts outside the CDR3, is DSGVTQTPKHLITATGQRVTLRCSPRSGDLSVYWYQQSLDQGLQFLIQYYNGEERAKGNILERFSAQQFPDLHSELNLSSLELGDSALYFCASSVVGEGAYGYTFGSGTRLTVV.

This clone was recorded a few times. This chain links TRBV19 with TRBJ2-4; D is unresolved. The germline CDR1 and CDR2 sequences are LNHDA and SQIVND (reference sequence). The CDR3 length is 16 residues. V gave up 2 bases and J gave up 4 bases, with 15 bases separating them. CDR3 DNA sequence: TGTGCCAGTAGTATACGAACGACATCTACAAAAAACATTCAGTACTTC. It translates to CASSIRTTSTKNIQYF. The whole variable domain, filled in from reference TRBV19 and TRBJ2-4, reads DGGITQSPKYLFRKEGQNVTLSCEQNLNHDAMYWYRQDPGQGLRLIYYSQIVNDFQKGDIAEGYSVSREKKESFPLTVTSAQKNPTAFYLCASSIRTTSTKNIQYFGAGTRLSVL.

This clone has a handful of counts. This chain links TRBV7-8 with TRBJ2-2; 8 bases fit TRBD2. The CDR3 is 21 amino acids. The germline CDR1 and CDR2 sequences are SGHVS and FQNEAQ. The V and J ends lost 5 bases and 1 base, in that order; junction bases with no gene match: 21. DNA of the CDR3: TGTGCCAGCAGCGCCATTGGGTTTGGGCTAGCGGGCCCTGTGAACACCGGGGAGCTGTTTTTT. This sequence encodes CASSAIGFGLAGPVNTGELFF.

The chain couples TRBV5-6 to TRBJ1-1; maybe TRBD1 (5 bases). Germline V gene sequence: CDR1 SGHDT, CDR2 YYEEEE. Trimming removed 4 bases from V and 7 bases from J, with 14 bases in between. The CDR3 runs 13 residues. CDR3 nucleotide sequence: TGTGCCAGCAGCGGCGGGACGCCGATTGAAGCTTTCTTT. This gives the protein CASSGGTPIEAFF.

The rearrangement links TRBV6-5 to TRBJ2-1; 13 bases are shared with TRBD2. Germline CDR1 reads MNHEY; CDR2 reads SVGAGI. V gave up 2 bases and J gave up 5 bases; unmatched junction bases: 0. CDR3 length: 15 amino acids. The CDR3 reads CASSYGTSGNNEQFF. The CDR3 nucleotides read TGTGCCAGCAGTTACGGGACTAGCGGGAACAATGAGCAGTTCTTC.

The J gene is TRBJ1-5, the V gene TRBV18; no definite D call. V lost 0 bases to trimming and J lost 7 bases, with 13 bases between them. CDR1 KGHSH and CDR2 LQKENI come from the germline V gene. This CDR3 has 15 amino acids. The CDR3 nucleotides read TGTGCCAGCTCACCACCCGAGGGAGTTGGCCAGCCCCAGCATTTT. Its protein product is CASSPPEGVGQPQHF.

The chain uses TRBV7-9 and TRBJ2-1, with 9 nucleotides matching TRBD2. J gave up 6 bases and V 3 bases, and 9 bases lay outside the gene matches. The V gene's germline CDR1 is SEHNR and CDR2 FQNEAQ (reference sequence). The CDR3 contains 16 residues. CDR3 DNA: TGTGCCAGCAGCTTTCCTGCTAGCGGGACCGGCAATGAGCAGTTCTTC. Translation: CASSFPASGTGNEQFF. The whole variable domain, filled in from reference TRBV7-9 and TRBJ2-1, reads DTGVSQNPRHKITKRGQNVTFRCDPISEHNRLYWYRQTLGQGPEFLTYFQNEAQLEKSRLLSDRFSAERPKGSFSTLEIQRTEQGDSAMYLCASSFPASGTGNEQFFGPGTRLTVL.

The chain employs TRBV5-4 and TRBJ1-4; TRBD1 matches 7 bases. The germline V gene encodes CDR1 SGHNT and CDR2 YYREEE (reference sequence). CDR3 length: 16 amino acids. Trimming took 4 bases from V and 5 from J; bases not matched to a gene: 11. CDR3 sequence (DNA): TGTGCCAGCAGCCACAGCCTCAGGGGGAGGAATGAAAAACTGTTTTTT. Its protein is CASSHSLRGRNEKLFF.

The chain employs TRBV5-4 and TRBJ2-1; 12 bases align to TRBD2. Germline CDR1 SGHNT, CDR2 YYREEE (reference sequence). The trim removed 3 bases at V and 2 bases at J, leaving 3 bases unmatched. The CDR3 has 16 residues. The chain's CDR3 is CASSSWTSGTYNEQFF. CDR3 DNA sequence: TGTGCCAGCAGCTCGTGGACTAGCGGGACCTACAATGAGCAGTTCTTC.

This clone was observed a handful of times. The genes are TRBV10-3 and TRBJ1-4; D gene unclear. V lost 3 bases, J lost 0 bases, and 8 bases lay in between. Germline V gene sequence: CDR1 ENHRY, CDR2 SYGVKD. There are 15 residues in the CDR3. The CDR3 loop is CAISDRAATNEKLFF. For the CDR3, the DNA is TGTGCCATCAGTGATCGAGCTGCAACTAATGAAAAACTGTTTTTT.

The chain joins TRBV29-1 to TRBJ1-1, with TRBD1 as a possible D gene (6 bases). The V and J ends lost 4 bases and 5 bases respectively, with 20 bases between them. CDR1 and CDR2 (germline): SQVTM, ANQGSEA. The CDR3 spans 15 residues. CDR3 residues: CSVVGSGGALTEAFF. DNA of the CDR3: TGCAGCGTTGTGGGCTCCGGGGGGGCTTTGACTGAAGCTTTCTTT.

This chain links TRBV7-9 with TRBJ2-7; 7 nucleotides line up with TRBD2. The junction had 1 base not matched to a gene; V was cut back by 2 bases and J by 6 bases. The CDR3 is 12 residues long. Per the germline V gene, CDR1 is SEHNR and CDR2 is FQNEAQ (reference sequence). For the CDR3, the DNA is TGTGCCAGCAGCTTACGCGGGGGCGAGCAGTACTTC. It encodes CASSLRGGEQYF.

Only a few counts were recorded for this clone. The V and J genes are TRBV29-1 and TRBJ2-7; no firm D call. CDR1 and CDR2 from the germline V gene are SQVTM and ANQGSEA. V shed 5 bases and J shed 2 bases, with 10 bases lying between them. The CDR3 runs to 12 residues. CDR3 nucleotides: TGCAGCGTTAAGGAGAGGACCTACGAGCAGTACTTC. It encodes CSVKERTYEQYF.

The CDR3 protein is CASSPQRGHEQFF. CDR3 sequence (DNA): TGTGCCAGCAGCCCCCAAAGGGGGCATGAGCAGTTCTTC. The chain couples TRBV7-2 to TRBJ2-1; 7 bases align to TRBD1. This CDR3 region has 13 residues. Germline CDR1 is SGHTA and CDR2 is FQGNSA. V shed 5 bases and J 8 bases; nucleotides not matched to a gene: 6.

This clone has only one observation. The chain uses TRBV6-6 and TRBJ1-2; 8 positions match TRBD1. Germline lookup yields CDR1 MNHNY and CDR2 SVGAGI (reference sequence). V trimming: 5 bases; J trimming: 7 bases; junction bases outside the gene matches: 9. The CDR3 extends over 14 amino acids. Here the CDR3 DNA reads TGTGCCAGCAGTGGAACCCCAGGGGGCAGTGGCTACACCTTC. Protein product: CASSGTPGGSGYTF.

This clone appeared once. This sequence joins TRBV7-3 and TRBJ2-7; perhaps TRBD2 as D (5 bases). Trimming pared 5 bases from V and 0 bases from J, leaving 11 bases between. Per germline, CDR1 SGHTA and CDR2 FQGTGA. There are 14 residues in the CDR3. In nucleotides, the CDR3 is TGTGCCAGCAGCGATAACGGGGACTCCTACGAGCAGTACTTC. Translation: CASSDNGDSYEQYF.

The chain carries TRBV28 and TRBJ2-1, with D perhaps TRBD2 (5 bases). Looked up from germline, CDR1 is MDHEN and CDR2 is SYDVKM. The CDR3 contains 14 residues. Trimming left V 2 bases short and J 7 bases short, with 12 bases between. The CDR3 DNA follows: TGTGCCAGCAGTTTAATATTAACTAGGAATGAGCAGTTCTTC. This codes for CASSLILTRNEQFF. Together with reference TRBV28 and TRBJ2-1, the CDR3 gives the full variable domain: DVKVTQSSRYLVKRTGEKVFLECVQDMDHENMFWYRQDPGLGLRLIYFSYDVKMKEKGDIPEGYSVSREKKERFSLILESASTNQTSMYLCASSLILTRNEQFFGPGTRLTVL.

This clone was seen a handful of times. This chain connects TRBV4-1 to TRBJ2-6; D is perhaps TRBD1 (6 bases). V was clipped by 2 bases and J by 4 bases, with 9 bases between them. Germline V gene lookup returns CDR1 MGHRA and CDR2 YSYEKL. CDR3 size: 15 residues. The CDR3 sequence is CASSQTGSGANVLTF. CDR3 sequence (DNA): TGCGCCAGCAGCCAAACAGGGTCGGGGGCCAACGTCCTGACTTTC.

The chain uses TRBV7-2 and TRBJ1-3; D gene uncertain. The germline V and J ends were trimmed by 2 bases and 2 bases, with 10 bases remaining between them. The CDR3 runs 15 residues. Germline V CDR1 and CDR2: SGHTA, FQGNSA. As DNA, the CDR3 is TGTGCCAGCAGCTTAATAGGTGGAGCTGGAAACACCATATATTTT. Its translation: CASSLIGGAGNTIYF.

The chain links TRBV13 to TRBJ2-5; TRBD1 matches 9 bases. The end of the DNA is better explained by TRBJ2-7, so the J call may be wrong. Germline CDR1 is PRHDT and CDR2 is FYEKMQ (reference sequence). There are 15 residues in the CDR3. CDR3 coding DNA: TGTGCCAGCAGCTTCGGCGGACAGGGGCCCTACGAGCAGTACTTC. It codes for CASSFGGQGPYEQYF.

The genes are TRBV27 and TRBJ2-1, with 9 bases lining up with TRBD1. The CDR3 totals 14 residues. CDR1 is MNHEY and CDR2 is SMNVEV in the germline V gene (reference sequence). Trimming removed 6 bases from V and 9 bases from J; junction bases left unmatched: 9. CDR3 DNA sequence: TGTGCCAGCAGCAACAACAGGGGGCTCGGTGAGCAGTTCTTC. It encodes CASSNNRGLGEQFF.

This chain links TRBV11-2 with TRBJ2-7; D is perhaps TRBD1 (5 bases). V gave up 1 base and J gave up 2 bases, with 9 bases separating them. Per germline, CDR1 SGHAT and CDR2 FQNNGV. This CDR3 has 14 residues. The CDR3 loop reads CASSLGPGTYEQYF. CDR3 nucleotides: TGTGCCAGCAGCTTAGGACCAGGGACCTACGAGCAGTACTTC.

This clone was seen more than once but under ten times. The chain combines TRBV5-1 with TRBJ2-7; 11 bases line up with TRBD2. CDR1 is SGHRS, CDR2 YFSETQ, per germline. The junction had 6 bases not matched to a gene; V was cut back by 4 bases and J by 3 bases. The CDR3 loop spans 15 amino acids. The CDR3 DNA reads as TGCGCCAGCAGCACCGGGACTAGCGGTTTCTACGAGCAGTACTTC. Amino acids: CASSTGTSGFYEQYF.

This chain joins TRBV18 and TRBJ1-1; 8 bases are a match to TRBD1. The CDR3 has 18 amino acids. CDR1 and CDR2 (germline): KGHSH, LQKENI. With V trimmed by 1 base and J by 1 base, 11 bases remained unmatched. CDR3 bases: TGTGCCAGCTCACCACTACCCGGGACAGGACTTTCGAACACTGAAGCTTTCTTT. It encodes CASSPLPGTGLSNTEAFF. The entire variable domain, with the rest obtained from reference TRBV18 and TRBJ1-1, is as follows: NAGVMQNPRHLVRRRGQEARLRCSPMKGHSHVYWYRQLPEEGLKFMVYLQKENIIDESGMPKERFSAEFPKEGPSILRIQQVVRGDSAAYFCASSPLPGTGLSNTEAFFGQGTRLTVV.